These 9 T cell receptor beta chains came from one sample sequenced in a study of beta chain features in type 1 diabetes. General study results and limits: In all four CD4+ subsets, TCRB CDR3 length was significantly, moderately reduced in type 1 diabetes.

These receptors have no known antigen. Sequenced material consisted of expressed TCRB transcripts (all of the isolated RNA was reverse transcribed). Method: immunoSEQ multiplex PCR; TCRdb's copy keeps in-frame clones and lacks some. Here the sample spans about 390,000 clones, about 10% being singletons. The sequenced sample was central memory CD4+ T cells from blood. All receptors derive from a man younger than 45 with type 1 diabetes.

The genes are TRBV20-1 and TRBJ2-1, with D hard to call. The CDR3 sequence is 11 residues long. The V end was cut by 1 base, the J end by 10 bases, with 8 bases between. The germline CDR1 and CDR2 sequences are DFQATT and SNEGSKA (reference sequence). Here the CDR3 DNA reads TGCAGTGCTAGAGTCGGATACGAGCAGTTCTTC. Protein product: CSARVGYEQFF.

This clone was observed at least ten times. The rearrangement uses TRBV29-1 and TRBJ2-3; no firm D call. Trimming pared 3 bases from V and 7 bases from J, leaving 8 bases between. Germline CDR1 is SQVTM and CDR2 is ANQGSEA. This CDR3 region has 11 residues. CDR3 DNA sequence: TGCAGCGTTGAGCCGGCGAATACGCAGTATTTT. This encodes CSVEPANTQYF.

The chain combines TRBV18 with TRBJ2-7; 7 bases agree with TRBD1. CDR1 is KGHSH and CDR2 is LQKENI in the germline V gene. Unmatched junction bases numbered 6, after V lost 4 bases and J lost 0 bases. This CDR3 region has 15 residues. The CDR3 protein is CASSQLTGFSYEQYF. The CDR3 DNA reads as TGTGCCAGCTCACAACTGACAGGGTTCTCCTACGAGCAGTACTTC.

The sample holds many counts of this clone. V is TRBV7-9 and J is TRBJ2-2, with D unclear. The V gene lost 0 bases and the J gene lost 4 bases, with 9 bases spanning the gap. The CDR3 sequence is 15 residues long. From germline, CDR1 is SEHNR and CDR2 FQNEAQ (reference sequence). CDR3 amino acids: CASSLAGSTTGELFF. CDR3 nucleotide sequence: TGTGCCAGCAGCTTAGCAGGGTCGACCACCGGGGAGCTGTTTTTT.

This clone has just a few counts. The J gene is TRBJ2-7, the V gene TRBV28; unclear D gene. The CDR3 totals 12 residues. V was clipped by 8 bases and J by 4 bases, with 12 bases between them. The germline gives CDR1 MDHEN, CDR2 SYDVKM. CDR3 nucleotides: TGTGCCAGCTCCACCCTTCAATACGAGCAGTACTTC. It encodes CASSTLQYEQYF.

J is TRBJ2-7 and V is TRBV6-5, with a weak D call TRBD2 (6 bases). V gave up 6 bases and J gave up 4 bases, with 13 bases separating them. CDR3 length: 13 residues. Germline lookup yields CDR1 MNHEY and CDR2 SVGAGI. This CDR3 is CASRTGVGYEQYF. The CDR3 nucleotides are TGTGCCAGCAGGACGGGAGTGGGGTACGAGCAGTACTTC.

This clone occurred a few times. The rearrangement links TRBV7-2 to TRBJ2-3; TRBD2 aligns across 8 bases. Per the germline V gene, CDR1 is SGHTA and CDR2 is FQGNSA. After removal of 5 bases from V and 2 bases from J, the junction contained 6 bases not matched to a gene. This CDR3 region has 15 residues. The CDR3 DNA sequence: TGTGCCAGCAGCGCGGGACTAGGGGTCACAGATACGCAGTATTTT. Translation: CASSAGLGVTDTQYF.

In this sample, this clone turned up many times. CDR3 protein: CASSYGADADTQYF. CDR3 DNA: TGTGCCAGCAGTTACGGGGCTGATGCGGATACGCAGTATTTT. The chain employs TRBV6-6 and TRBJ2-3; the D gene is possibly TRBD1 (5 bases). V was pared by 2 bases and J by 6 bases, with 12 bases between. The CDR3 length is 14 residues. From germline, CDR1 is MNHNY and CDR2 SVGAGI (reference sequence).

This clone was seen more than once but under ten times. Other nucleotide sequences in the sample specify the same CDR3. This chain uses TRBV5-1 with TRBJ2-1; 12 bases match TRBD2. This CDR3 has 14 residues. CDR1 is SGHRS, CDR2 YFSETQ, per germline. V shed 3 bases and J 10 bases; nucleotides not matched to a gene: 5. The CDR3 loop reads CASSSGLAGREQFF. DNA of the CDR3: TGCGCCAGCAGCTCCGGACTAGCGGGAAGGGAGCAGTTCTTC.